This record covers a single T cell receptor beta chain. In the original analysis: Amplified reference gene primers provided the basis for estimating nucleated cell counts. Method: immunoSEQ multiplex PCR; TCRdb's copy keeps in-frame clones and lacks some. The D gene and trimming were derived from the DNA, and the V and J assignments and clone size from that table. The sample holds about 210,000 clones, approximately 84% seen once. The record originates from a study of blood T cell repertoires in COVID-19. Germline lookup yields CDR1 SGHVS and CDR2 FQNEAQ. CDR3 length: 17 amino acids. Germline trimming cut 1 base from V and 6 bases from J; bases unmatched to any gene: 8.

The chain recombines TRBV7-8 with TRBJ2-3, with TRBD2 identical over 12 bases. Sequenced: peripheral blood. The sequence was obtained from a woman older than 75 with COVID-19, enrolled during active disease. The CDR3 nucleotides are TGTGCCAGCAGCTTAGGAGGACTAGCGGGGAGGAGGGATACGCAGTATTTT. Its translation is CASSLGGLAGRRDTQYF.